This T cell receptor (beta chain) was captured by sequencing in a study of blood T cell repertoires in COVID-19. At the level of the study: Sites across the United States, Italy and Spain contributed samples from acute and convalescent COVID-19. T cells, B-cell-depleted T cells, or PBMCs supplied cDNA or gDNA.

The CDR3 is 18 residues long. The junction had 15 bases not matched to a gene; V was cut back by 4 bases and J by 6 bases. CDR1 is MNHEY and CDR2 is SMNVEV in the germline V gene (reference sequence). Authors' analysis steps: Using reference gene primer amplification, nucleated cell counts were estimated. Assay: immunoSEQ multiplex PCR; the TCRdb copy retains only in-frame clones and omits some. V and J calls and clone size are copied from that table; D and trimming were computed from the DNA. The sample lists some 370,000 clones; 70% to 90% were seen once. The sample comprised peripheral blood. This TCR was sampled from a man in his forties with acute or convalescent COVID-19. This chain links TRBV27 with TRBJ2-1, with 10 bases that match TRBD1. This CDR3 reads CASSSLGTGAGSGNEQFF. DNA for the CDR3: TGTGCCAGCAGTTCACTCGGGACAGGGGCCGGGAGCGGCAATGAGCAGTTCTTC.